A selection of T cell receptor beta chains follows, all from one sample in a study of blood T cell repertoires in COVID-19. The protocol was immunoSEQ multiplex PCR, while the TCRdb copy is restricted to in-frame clones and leaves out a portion. The table has about 76,000 clones, 80% to 90% seen once. Input material: peripheral blood. These receptors came from a human donor in a cohort sampled during active COVID-19. Each CDR3 is given with its conserved first and last residue. The D gene is left open where the match is weak. Expanded clones are given a class, and other clones once, few, many or no size at all.

.,TRBD2,TRBV10-1,TRBJ2-2,CASSGLAGGLRTGELFF,TGCGCCAGCAGTGGACTAGCGGGAGGGCTGAGGACCGGGGAGCTGTTTTTT
once,TRBD1,TRBV3-1/TRBV3-2,TRBJ2-6,CASSPNDRGASGANVLTF,TGTGCCAGCAGCCCAAATGACAGGGGTGCAAGTGGGGCCAACGTCCTGACTTTC
.,.,TRBV18,TRBJ1-1,CASSPRANTEAFF,TGTGCCAGCTCACCACGGGCGAACACTGAAGCTTTCTTT
.,TRBD2,TRBV10-3,TRBJ2-7,CAISETGRLAGSYEQYF,TGTGCCATCAGTGAGACGGGTCGGCTAGCGGGATCCTACGAGCAGTACTTC
.,.,TRBV28,TRBJ1-3,CASSLEGQSSGNTIYF,TGTGCCAGCAGTTTGGAGGGCCAAAGCTCTGGAAACACCATATATTTT
.,TRBD1,TRBV6-5,TRBJ2-2,CASSWDRKNTGELFF,TGTGCCAGCAGTTGGGACAGAAAAAACACCGGGGAGCTGTTTTTT
.,.,TRBV14,TRBJ2-6,CASSHRDIRSGANVLTF,TGTGCCAGCAGCCACCGGGACATACGCTCTGGGGCCAACGTCCTGACTTTC
.,.,TRBV27,TRBJ2-7,CATRRGGSFEQYF,TGTGCCACCAGAAGGGGGGGATCATTCGAGCAGTACTTC
.,.,TRBV9,TRBJ1-2,CASSPRDTSYGYTF,TGTGCCAGCAGTCCCAGAGACACTTCCTATGGCTACACCTTC
once,.,TRBV9,TRBJ1-5,CASSVGPYSNQPQHF,TGTGCCAGCAGCGTAGGGCCTTATAGCAATCAGCCCCAGCATTTT
.,.,TRBV11-3,TRBJ1-1,CASTRRGRGGPSEAFF,TGTGCCAGCACGAGGCGGGGAAGAGGTGGGCCGAGTGAAGCTTTCTTT
.,TRBD1,TRBV29-1,TRBJ2-2,CSVGTGQATGELFF,TGCAGCGTTGGGACAGGGCAGGCCACCGGGGAGCTGTTTTTT
few,.,TRBV4-1,TRBJ1-5,CASSQDRSLSNQPQHF,TGCGCCAGCAGCCAAGACCGGTCGTTAAGCAATCAGCCCCAGCATTTT
.,.,TRBV27,TRBJ1-6,CASSFGTTSPLHF,TGTGCCAGCAGTTTCGGGACAACTTCACCCCTCCACTTT
.,.,TRBV30,TRBJ2-7,CACYSYRVHEQYF,TGTGCCTGTTACTCCTACAGGGTCCACGAGCAGTACTTC
.,TRBD1,TRBV30,TRBJ2-1,CAWSTGAGYGEQFF,TGTGCCTGGAGTACAGGGGCAGGGTATGGTGAGCAGTTCTTC
.,.,TRBV10-3,TRBJ2-1,CAIKLRDSYNEQFF,TGTGCCATCAAGCTGCGGGACAGCTACAATGAGCAGTTCTTC
.,TRBD1,TRBV19,TRBJ2-7,CASSPSWTGLYEQYF,TGTGCCAGTAGCCCGAGTTGGACAGGGCTCTACGAGCAGTACTTC
.,TRBD2,TRBV2,TRBJ2-1,CASRGTSGVSSYNEQFF,TGTGCCAGCAGGGGGACTAGCGGGGTGAGCTCCTACAATGAGCAGTTCTTC
.,.,TRBV6-6,TRBJ1-1,CASSTLGGTEAFF,TGTGCCAGCAGTACCCTGGGGGGGACTGAAGCTTTCTTT
few,TRBD1,TRBV5-1,TRBJ1-1,CASTLTQGAKTEAFF,TGCGCCAGCACCTTAACCCAGGGGGCGAAAACTGAAGCTTTCTTT
.,.,TRBV4-3,TRBJ1-5,CASSQVIAGQPQHF,TGCGCCAGCAGCCAAGTAATAGCAGGGCAGCCCCAGCATTTT
.,.,TRBV30,TRBJ1-3,CAWSLNTIYF,TGTGCCTGGAGTCTAAACACCATATATTTT
.,.,TRBV25-1,TRBJ1-1,CAIQGHGNTEAFF,TGTGCCATACAGGGACATGGGAACACTGAAGCTTTCTTT
.,TRBD1,TRBV7-2,TRBJ1-1,CASSFTGTGGGTEAFF,TGTGCCAGCAGCTTCACCGGGACAGGGGGCGGCACTGAAGCTTTCTTT
.,.,TRBV5-6,TRBJ1-3,CASSSYYGGQPWNTIYF,TGTGCCAGCAGTTCATATTATGGCGGACAGCCCTGGAACACCATATATTTT
.,TRBD2,TRBV3-1/TRBV3-2,TRBJ2-5,CASSPGRAWETQYF,TGTGCCAGCAGCCCTGGGAGGGCGTGGGAGACCCAGTACTTC
.,TRBD2,TRBV10-3,TRBJ2-3,CAIRLAGESDTQYF,TGTGCCATCCGACTAGCGGGGGAGTCGGATACGCAGTATTTT
.,TRBD1,TRBV24-1,TRBJ2-3,CATSGGTGGKDTQYF,TGTGCCACCAGTGGTGGGACAGGGGGCAAAGATACGCAGTATTTT
.,.,TRBV4-2,TRBJ2-7,CASSHSLVEDEQYF,TGTGCCAGCAGCCATTCTCTAGTGGAAGACGAGCAGTACTTC
.,.,TRBV6-1,TRBJ2-7,CASSETAGIPYEQYF,TGTGCCAGCAGTGAAACGGCAGGGATTCCCTACGAGCAGTACTTC
.,.,TRBV28,TRBJ1-4,CASSEKLAGEKLFF,TGTGCCAGCAGCGAGAAACTGGCGGGGGAAAAACTGTTTTTT
few,TRBD1,TRBV28,TRBJ2-7,CASKLAGTGTYEQYF,TGTGCCAGCAAACTTGCCGGGACAGGGACCTACGAGCAGTACTTC
.,.,TRBV5-1,TRBJ2-5,CASSPGQETQYF,TGCGCCAGCAGCCCGGGGCAAGAGACCCAGTACTTC
.,.,TRBV12-3/TRBV12-4,TRBJ1-1,CASSLASRTEAFF,TGTGCCAGCAGTTTAGCGTCCAGGACTGAAGCTTTCTTT
once,.,TRBV5-1,TRBJ1-1,CASSSGMNTEAFF,TGCGCCAGCAGCTCGGGAATGAACACTGAAGCTTTCTTT
.,.,TRBV19,TRBJ1-1,CASSIPGTEAFF,TGTGCCAGTAGTATACCAGGGACTGAAGCTTTCTTT
once,TRBD2,TRBV28,TRBJ2-7,CASSLSPGLAGKSSYEQYF,TGTGCCAGCAGTTTATCCCCGGGACTAGCGGGGAAAAGCTCCTACGAGCAGTACTTC
.,TRBD2,TRBV6-6,TRBJ2-7,CASSTGTSAAYEQYF,TGTGCCAGCAGTACCGGGACTAGCGCAGCCTACGAGCAGTACTTC
.,.,TRBV5-5,TRBJ1-1,CASSLARTGQGMNTEAFF,TGTGCCAGCAGCTTGGCCAGAACAGGGCAGGGCATGAACACTGAAGCTTTCTTT
.,.,TRBV4-2,TRBJ1-2,CASSQVTGNYGYTF,TGTGCCAGCAGCCAAGTAACAGGGAACTATGGCTACACCTTC
once,.,TRBV20-1,TRBJ2-3,CSASPRGEITDTQYF,TGCAGTGCTAGTCCCAGGGGGGAGATCACAGATACGCAGTATTTT
.,.,TRBV5-6,TRBJ2-2,CASSLGDIYTGELFF,TGTGCCAGCAGCTTAGGGGATATTTACACCGGGGAGCTGTTTTTT
.,.,TRBV10-3,TRBJ1-2,CATALGVDYGYTF,TGTGCCACCGCCCTGGGAGTGGACTATGGCTACACCTTC
.,.,TRBV28,TRBJ1-2,CASSVTGNRGYTF,TGTGCCAGCAGTGTCACAGGGAATCGGGGCTACACCTTC
.,TRBD2,TRBV5-4,TRBJ2-1,CASSLSGVGRNEQFF,TGTGCCAGCAGTCTTAGCGGGGTGGGTCGCAATGAGCAGTTCTTC
.,.,TRBV13,TRBJ2-7,CASSLGAGNEQYF,TGTGCCAGCAGCTTAGGCGCGGGGAACGAGCAGTACTTC
.,.,TRBV9,TRBJ2-7,CASSVGPGLPYEQYF,TGTGCCAGCAGCGTAGGACCGGGACTGCCCTACGAGCAGTACTTC
few,.,TRBV7-2,TRBJ1-5,CASSQERQPQHF,TGTGCCAGCAGCCAAGAGAGGCAGCCCCAGCATTTT
.,.,TRBV29-1,TRBJ2-7,CSVRIDLTYEQYF,TGCAGCGTTCGTATAGACTTGACCTACGAGCAGTACTTC
.,.,TRBV24-1,TRBJ2-5,CATSVTGHPSQETQYF,TGTGCCACCAGTGTAACGGGACATCCCTCCCAAGAGACCCAGTACTTC
.,TRBD2,TRBV24-1,TRBJ2-1,CATSDPSGGPYNEQFF,TGTGCCACCAGTGATCCCAGCGGGGGGCCCTACAATGAGCAGTTCTTC